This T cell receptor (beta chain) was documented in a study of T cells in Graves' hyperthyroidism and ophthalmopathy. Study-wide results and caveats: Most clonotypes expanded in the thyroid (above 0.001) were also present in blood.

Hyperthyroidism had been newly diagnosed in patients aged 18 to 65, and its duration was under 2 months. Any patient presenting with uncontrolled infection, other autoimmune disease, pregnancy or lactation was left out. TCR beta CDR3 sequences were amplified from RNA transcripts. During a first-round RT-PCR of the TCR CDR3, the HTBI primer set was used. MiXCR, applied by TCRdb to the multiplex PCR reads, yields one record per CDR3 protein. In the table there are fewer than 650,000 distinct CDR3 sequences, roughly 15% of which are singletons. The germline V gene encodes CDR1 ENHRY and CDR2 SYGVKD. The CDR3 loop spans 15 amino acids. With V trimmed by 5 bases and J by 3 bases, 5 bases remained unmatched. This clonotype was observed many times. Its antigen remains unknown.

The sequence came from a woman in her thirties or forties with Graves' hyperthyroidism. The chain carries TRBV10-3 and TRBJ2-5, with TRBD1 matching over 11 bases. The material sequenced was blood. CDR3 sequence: CAISTRTGGEETQYF. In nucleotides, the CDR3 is TGTGCCATCAGTACCAGGACAGGGGGCGAAGAGACCCAGTACTTC.